These 32 T cell receptor beta chains originate from one sample sequenced in a study of beta chain features in type 1 diabetes. Study-wide results and limits: For Type 1 diabetes patients, all four CD4+ subsets carried TCRB CDR3s that were moderately but significantly shorter.

The sequenced template was cDNA made from the entire isolated RNA. Profiled with immunoSEQ multiplex PCR; TCRdb holds only in-frame clones, not every one. Among about 700,000 clones listed, roughly 12% were seen once. The antigens of these receptors remain unknown. Sequencing was done on a sample of naive CD4+ T cells from blood. The source of these receptors is a man younger than 35 with type 1 diabetes.

This clone was seen only a few times. This chain uses TRBV6-1 with TRBJ2-6; unclear D gene. Per germline, CDR1 MNHNS and CDR2 SASEGT. CDR3 length: 18 residues. V lost 0 bases, J lost 2 bases, and 14 bases lay in between. The CDR3 DNA reads as TGTGCCAGCAGTGAAGCGCCTTACAGCTCAACTGGGGCCAACGTCCTGACTTTC. It codes for CASSEAPYSSTGANVLTF.

This clone was counted between two and nine times. The rearrangement links TRBV7-2 to TRBJ1-1; possible D gene TRBD1, 5 bases. The V end was cut by 1 base, the J end by 7 bases, with 13 bases between. The CDR3 spans 14 residues. Germline values: CDR1 SGHTA, CDR2 FQGNSA. The CDR3 nucleotides read TGTGCCAGCAGCTTAGACGGGGCTATTCTTGAAGCTTTCTTT. Translating it yields CASSLDGAILEAFF.

This clone appeared a few times. The rearrangement joins TRBV9 to TRBJ2-5, with 9 bases identical to TRBD2. The V gene end was trimmed by 4 bases and the J gene end by 5 bases; junction bases not matched to a gene: 12. The CDR3 loop spans 16 amino acids. CDR1 SGDLS and CDR2 YYNGEE come from the germline V gene. The CDR3 DNA reads as TGTGCCAGCAGCCCCCGGGAAGCGGGGGGTCGGGAGACCCAGTACTTC. Translating it yields CASSPREAGGRETQYF. Supplemented by reference TRBV9 and TRBJ2-5, the full variable domain reads DSGVTQTPKHLITATGQRVTLRCSPRSGDLSVYWYQQSLDQGLQFLIQYYNGEERAKGNILERFSAQQFPDLHSELNLSSLELGDSALYFCASSPREAGGRETQYFGPGTRLLVL.

This clone was counted only a few times. This chain connects TRBV9 to TRBJ2-6; D remains ambiguous. This CDR3 region has 17 residues. Germline loops: CDR1 SGDLS, CDR2 YYNGEE. Trimming took off 4 bases at V and 0 bases at J, with 14 bases between the two ends. CDR3 amino acids: CASSPRFSSSGANVLTF. The DNA of the CDR3 is TGTGCCAGCAGCCCCCGGTTCTCTAGCTCTGGGGCCAACGTCCTGACTTTC.

A few counts support this clone. The chain uses TRBV7-9 and TRBJ1-1; no clear D. Germline CDR1 and CDR2: SEHNR and FQNEAQ (reference sequence). Deletions cut 6 bases from V and 0 bases from J, with 8 bases between. The CDR3 has 13 residues. CDR3 sequence: CASSEVLNTEAFF. In nucleotides, the CDR3 is TGTGCCAGCAGTGAAGTTTTGAACACTGAAGCTTTCTTT.

This clone occurred a few times. This chain connects TRBV7-2 to TRBJ1-5; tentative D call: TRBD1 (5 bases). The CDR3 sequence is 16 residues long. Trimming stripped 3 bases from V and 4 bases from J, with 16 bases between. Germline CDR1 and CDR2: SGHTA and FQGNSA. CDR3 bases: TGTGCCAGCAGCTTGGCATCGGGGCTTTCGAATCAGCCCCAGCATTTT. This sequence encodes CASSLASGLSNQPQHF.

This clone turned up a few times. The chain recombines TRBV14 with TRBJ1-2; no reliable D call. The V and J ends lost 4 bases and 8 bases respectively, with 11 bases between them. The CDR3 covers 12 residues. Germline values: CDR1 SGHDN, CDR2 FVKESK. The CDR3 DNA reads as TGTGCCAGCAGCCGTCCCCGCGGGGGCTACACCTTC. Protein: CASSRPRGGYTF.

The CDR3 DNA follows: TGCAGCGCAACCCCCCCGACAGGGGGGGTCGAGCAGTACTTC. Translation gives CSATPPTGGVEQYF. The chain employs TRBV29-1 and TRBJ2-7, with 9 bases lining up with TRBD1. CDR3 length: 14 amino acids. J was trimmed by 6 bases and V by 7 bases; bases with no gene match: 13. Germline CDR1 is SQVTM and CDR2 is ANQGSEA.

This clone has more than one count but fewer than ten. The CDR3 nucleotides read TGTGCCAGCAGTGAATCTAAGAACTATGGCTACACCTTC. Protein product: CASSESKNYGYTF. The rearrangement links TRBV25-1 to TRBJ1-2; D not certain. Trimming pared 1 base from V and 2 bases from J, leaving 5 bases between. CDR1 is MGHDK, CDR2 SYGVNS, per germline. The CDR3 has 13 residues.

This clone has only a few counts. The V call is TRBV7-3, the J call TRBJ2-3; tentatively, D is TRBD1 (5 bases). The germline CDR1 and CDR2 sequences are SGHTA and FQGTGA. The CDR3 is 15 amino acids. V was shortened by 2 bases and J by 4 bases, with 13 bases between the two germline ends. The chain's CDR3 is CASSLGQGKADTQYF. The CDR3 region has the DNA TGTGCCAGCAGCTTAGGCCAGGGAAAGGCAGATACGCAGTATTTT. Using reference TRBV7-3 and TRBJ2-3 for the parts outside the CDR3, the full variable domain is GAGVSQTPSNKVTEKGKYVELRCDPISGHTALYWYRQSLGQGPEFLIYFQGTGAADDSGLPNDRFFAVRPEGSVSTLKIQRTERGDSAVYLCASSLGQGKADTQYFGPGTRLTVL.

This clone was observed a few times. The chain has TRBV5-1 and TRBJ1-6; a weak D match, TRBD1 (6 bases). The germline V gene has CDR1 SGHRS and CDR2 YFSETQ. The CDR3 runs 14 residues. V lost 1 base to trimming and J lost 8 bases, with 10 bases between them. The CDR3 sequence is CASSLMTGDSPLHF. CDR3 coding DNA: TGCGCCAGCAGCTTGATGACAGGCGATTCACCCCTCCACTTT.

The J gene is TRBJ1-1, the V gene TRBV19; no clear D gene. Germline CDR1 and CDR2: LNHDA and SQIVND (reference sequence). The V end lost 0 bases, the J end lost 1 base, and 3 bases lay between the germline ends. The CDR3 sequence is 13 residues long. DNA for the CDR3: TGTGCCAGTAGTATAGATTGGAACACTGAAGCTTTCTTT. Translated: CASSIDWNTEAFF.

For this clone: The sample carries other DNA sequences with the same CDR3. The genes are TRBV28 and TRBJ2-5, with unresolved D. Germline V CDR1 and CDR2: MDHEN, SYDVKM. The length of the CDR3 is 10 residues. V lost 6 bases and J 4 bases, leaving 3 bases between the germline ends. The CDR3 loop reads CASRRETQYF. CDR3 DNA sequence: TGTGCCAGCAGGAGAGAGACCCAGTACTTC. Together with reference TRBV28 and TRBJ2-5, the CDR3 gives the full variable domain: DVKVTQSSRYLVKRTGEKVFLECVQDMDHENMFWYRQDPGLGLRLIYFSYDVKMKEKGDIPEGYSVSREKKERFSLILESASTNQTSMYLCASRRETQYFGPGTRLLVL.

This clone has only a few counts. The rearrangement joins TRBV7-2 to TRBJ1-6; the match to TRBD1 covers 7 bases. Trimming cost V 1 base and J 4 bases; bases outside gene matches: 1. The CDR3 has 15 residues. Germline-derived CDR1 and CDR2 are SGHTA and FQGNSA. Here the CDR3 reads CASSLGQGYNSPLHF. Here the CDR3 DNA reads TGTGCCAGCAGCTTAGGACAGGGTTATAATTCACCCCTCCACTTT.

A few counts support this clone. The rearrangement uses TRBV14 and TRBJ1-2, with 7 bases identical to TRBD1. The V gene's germline CDR1 is SGHDN and CDR2 FVKESK. J was trimmed by 6 bases and V by 1 base; bases with no gene match: 8. This CDR3 contains 15 residues. The CDR3 is CASSQVSRGGHGYTF. In nucleotides, the CDR3 is TGTGCCAGCAGCCAAGTCTCCAGGGGGGGACATGGCTACACCTTC.

The rearrangement links TRBV6-4 to TRBJ2-1; 9 positions match TRBD2. Germline V gene data show CDR1 as MRHNA and CDR2 as SNTAGT. CDR3 length: 15 amino acids. J lost 9 bases, V lost 4 bases, and 10 bases had no gene match. CDR3 nucleotides: TGTGCCAGCAGTGCCCCGGGACTAGCTTTAAGTGAGCAGTTCTTC. This translates into CASSAPGLALSEQFF.

V usage is TRBV14 and J usage is TRBJ1-6; 8 bases map to TRBD1. V lost 1 base and J lost 14; bases outside the gene matches: 7. This CDR3 has 14 residues. The germline V gene encodes CDR1 SGHDN and CDR2 FVKESK. CDR3 DNA sequence: TGTGCCAGCAGCCAAGGGGCAGGGGGCCTGTCCCTCCACTTT. Its protein product is CASSQGAGGLSLHF.

This clone was seen only a few times. The rearrangement uses TRBV30 and TRBJ1-6, with TRBD1 as a possible D gene (5 bases). Germline V CDR1 and CDR2: GTSNPN, SVGIG (reference sequence). This CDR3 has 13 amino acids. V was trimmed by 0 bases and J by 11 bases, leaving 11 bases between them. CDR3 region: CAWSVPGSPPLHF. CDR3 DNA sequence: TGTGCCTGGAGTGTACCAGGGTCTCCACCCCTCCACTTT. Supplemented by reference TRBV30 and TRBJ1-6, the full variable domain reads SQTIHQWPATLVQPVGSPLSLECTVEGTSNPNLYWYRQAAGRGLQLLFYSVGIGQISSEVPQNLSASRPQDRQFILSSKKLLLSDSGFYLCAWSVPGSPPLHFGNGTRLTVT.

This clone was found a few times. V is TRBV4-2 and J is TRBJ1-2; D unresolved. The CDR3 contains 13 residues. Trimming removed 0 bases at V and 7 bases at J, with 9 bases between. Germline V gene lookup returns CDR1 LGHNA and CDR2 YNFKEQ. The CDR3 coding sequence is TGTGCCAGCAGCCAAGAGAAGGTTCTTGGCTACACCTTC. Protein product: CASSQEKVLGYTF.

The genes are TRBV7-9 and TRBJ1-6; no definite D call. The V gene lost 5 bases and the J gene lost 5 bases, with 7 bases spanning the gap. Germline assignment: CDR1 SEHNR and CDR2 FQNEAQ (reference sequence). CDR3 size: 13 residues. This CDR3 reads CASSPENNSPLHF. The CDR3 nucleotides read TGTGCCAGCAGCCCTGAGAATAATTCACCCCTCCACTTT.

Concerning this clone: Here the CDR3 omits its conserved ending phenylalanine or tryptophan, so a read error is the likely source. The DNA is omitted, as the CDR3 cannot be located on it reliably, and the CDR3 follows TCRdb's listing. V usage is TRBV7-4 and J usage is TRBJ2-7; the table's D gene call, TRBD1, was not cross checked with the DNA. Germline V lookup: CDR1 SGHVT, CDR2 SQSDAQ. Both ends counted, the CDR3 spans 12 residues. The CDR3 sequence is CASTLRGQGLLT.

This clone was detected only a few times. The chain recombines TRBV29-1 with TRBJ2-6; TRBD2 matches 14 bases. The V gene's germline CDR1 is SQVTM and CDR2 ANQGSEA. This CDR3 has 16 amino acids. Trimming removed 3 bases from V and 7 bases from J; junction bases left unmatched: 5. In DNA, the CDR3 is TGCAGCGTTGAGCTGGGACTAGCGGGGGAAGCCAACGTCCTGACTTTC. Its translation: CSVELGLAGEANVLTF.

About this clone itself: The germline gene is not matched at one end of the junction; a read error may be the cause. The sample holds other DNA sequences that translate to the same CDR3. V usage is TRBV10-3 and J usage is TRBJ1-5; 10 nucleotides match TRBD1. The CDR3 covers 15 residues. Germline V gene data show CDR1 as ENHRY and CDR2 as SYGVKD. CDR3 sequence (DNA): TGTGCCATCAGTGAGTCGACAGGGGGCAACCAGCCCCAGCATTTT. Residues: CAISESTGGNQPQHF.

The chain combines TRBV7-2 with TRBJ2-7; either TRBD1 or TRBD2 may fit D (5 bases each). The CDR3 consists of 14 residues. Germline CDR1 and CDR2: SGHTA and FQGNSA. Trimming stripped 7 bases from V and 1 base from J, with 14 bases between. The CDR3 DNA is TGTGCCAGCAACCCGGGACGAGGATCCTACGAGCAGTACTTC. Translating it yields CASNPGRGSYEQYF.

V gene TRBV10-3 combines with J gene TRBJ2-5, with D possibly called TRBD1 or TRBD2 (6 bases each). CDR3 size: 12 residues. V lost 6 bases, J lost 2 bases, and 7 bases lay in between. Germline V gives CDR1 ENHRY, CDR2 SYGVKD. As DNA, the CDR3 is TGTGCCATCAGAGGGGGGCAAGAGACCCAGTACTTC. Its protein product is CAIRGGQETQYF.

In its sample, this clone was seen a few times. The rearrangement uses TRBV30 and TRBJ2-1, with D uncertain. V lost 0 bases and J lost 8, with 26 bases in between. The CDR3 spans 18 residues. Germline V CDR1 and CDR2: GTSNPN, SVGIG (reference sequence). This chain's CDR3 is CAWSVGIVMGRLVDEQFF. DNA of the CDR3: TGTGCCTGGAGTGTGGGTATAGTTATGGGCAGGCTAGTTGATGAGCAGTTCTTC.

This rearrangement joins TRBV30 to TRBJ2-7; 8 bases are a match to TRBD1. The trim removed 0 bases at V and 4 bases at J, leaving 8 bases unmatched. CDR1 and CDR2 (germline): GTSNPN, SVGIG (reference sequence). The CDR3 runs to 15 residues. CDR3 protein: CAWSVLAGGIYEQYF. The CDR3 DNA is TGTGCCTGGAGTGTACTGGCAGGGGGCATTTACGAGCAGTACTTC.

The V and J genes are TRBV30 and TRBJ1-4; D is unclear. Trimming left V 1 base short and J 0 bases short, with 3 bases between. Germline CDR1 reads GTSNPN; CDR2 reads SVGIG (reference sequence). This CDR3 has 13 residues. The CDR3 spells CAWSASTNEKLFF. DNA for the CDR3: TGTGCCTGGAGTGCGTCAACTAATGAAAAACTGTTTTTT.

For the CDR3, the DNA is TGTGCCAGCAGTGAGGGACTAGACACAGATACGCAGTATTTT. It codes for CASSEGLDTDTQYF. The rearrangement uses TRBV25-1 and TRBJ2-3, with 8 bases that match TRBD2. The CDR3 totals 14 residues. Germline CDR1 is MGHDK and CDR2 is SYGVNS. V trimming: 3 bases; J trimming: 2 bases; junction bases outside the gene matches: 1.

This clone was observed a handful of times. CDR3 amino acids: CASREDSDGYTF. The DNA for the CDR3 is TGCGCCAGCAGAGAAGATTCGGATGGCTACACCTTC. The rearrangement uses TRBV5-1 and TRBJ1-2; D unclear. CDR1 is SGHRS, CDR2 YFSETQ, per germline. The CDR3 sequence is 12 residues long. V dropped 5 bases and J dropped 6 bases, with 11 bases sitting between them.

This clone was recorded a few times. The V call is TRBV9, the J call TRBJ2-1; D remains ambiguous. This CDR3 has 14 amino acids. V was cut by 4 bases and J by 7 bases, with 15 bases left in between. Germline CDR1 and CDR2: SGDLS and YYNGEE. The CDR3 sequence: CASSPRNRWNEQFF. Here the CDR3 DNA reads TGTGCCAGCAGCCCCAGGAACAGATGGAATGAGCAGTTCTTC.

The chain carries TRBV5-1 and TRBJ2-3; 14 bases agree with TRBD2. In germline, CDR1 is SGHRS, CDR2 YFSETQ. Trimming removed 0 bases from V and 1 base from J; junction bases left unmatched: 7. CDR3 length: 19 amino acids. CDR3 nucleotides: TGCGCCAGCAGCTTGGTGTTGGGGACTAGCGGGGGAGGCACAGATACGCAGTATTTT. This encodes CASSLVLGTSGGGTDTQYF.